This is a list of T cell receptor beta chains from one sample in a study of shared clonotypes between healthy human individuals. Sequenced by immunoSEQ multiplex PCR; TCRdb stores in-frame clones only, minus some. The sample lists around 330,000 clones, roughly 70% occurring once. Specimen: memory CD4+ T cells sorted from blood. These receptors were obtained from a man under 40 in good health. Each CDR3 is given with its conserved first and last residue. Fields, in order: V gene, clone size, J gene, D gene, CDR3 DNA, CDR3 protein. D genes are given only for firm matches. Clone size is given for some rows only: seen once, a few or many times, or a class if the clone is expanded.

TRBV18,-,TRBJ1-6,-,TGTGCCAGCGACTCCCAACCGGGGTCACCCCTCCACTTT,CASDSQPGSPLHF
TRBV5-1,-,TRBJ2-2,TRBD1,TGCGCCAGCAATTTTGCAGGGGGCGATACCGGGGAGCTGTTTTTT,CASNFAGGDTGELFF
TRBV7-9,-,TRBJ1-3,TRBD1,TGTGCCAGCAGCCCAACAGGGGGTAAAACTGGAAACACCATATATTTT,CASSPTGGKTGNTIYF
TRBV5-1,few,TRBJ2-1,TRBD2,TGCGCCAGCAGCTCATCACCTCTGTCTAGCGGAGTATACAATGAGCAGTTCTTC,CASSSSPLSSGVYNEQFF
TRBV28,-,TRBJ1-1,-,TGTGCCAGTGTGCCGGGAATGAACACTGAAGCTTTCTTT,CASVPGMNTEAFF
TRBV2,-,TRBJ2-5,-,TGTGCCAGCAGTGAAGATAGAGGGCCTCAAGAGACCCAGTACTTC,CASSEDRGPQETQYF
TRBV5-6,-,TRBJ2-5,-,TGTGCCAGCAGCTTGGCAGGGCCCCAAGAGACCCAGTACTTC,CASSLAGPQETQYF
TRBV6-1,-,TRBJ2-4,-,TGTGCCAGCACCATCGACCCCAGCCTCATTCAGTACTTC,CASTIDPSLIQYF
TRBV6-6,-,TRBJ2-2,-,TGTGCCAGCAGCACTGCAGGGACTTCGAACACCGGGGAGCTGTTTTTT,CASSTAGTSNTGELFF
TRBV18,-,TRBJ2-1,-,TGTGCCAGCTCACCACCAGGGACCACCCTTTGGGGGAGGTCGAATGAGCAGTTCTTC,CASSPPGTTLWGRSNEQFF
TRBV19,many,TRBJ2-5,TRBD1,TGTGCCAGTAGTACCACAGGGGGTGGAGAGACCCAGTACTTC,CASSTTGGGETQYF
TRBV19,-,TRBJ2-7,-,TGTGCCAGTAGTAAAATCCACAGGACAGTCGCAGAGACGTACGAGCAGTACTTC,CASSKIHRTVAETYEQYF
TRBV10-3,few,TRBJ2-5,-,TGTGCCATCAGTGAAGCTCAAGAGACCCAGTACTTC,CAISEAQETQYF
TRBV25-1,once,TRBJ2-7,TRBD1,TGTGCCAGCAGTGAAAGGGGACAGGGACACTACGAGCAGTACTTC,CASSERGQGHYEQYF
TRBV5-1,-,TRBJ2-1,TRBD2,TGCGCCAGCAGCCCTGGGACTAGCATCTATGAGCAGTTCTTC,CASSPGTSIYEQFF
TRBV6-1,few,TRBJ2-5,-,TGTGCCAGCAGTCGGGTACAGGAAGAGACCCAGTACTTC,CASSRVQEETQYF
TRBV18,-,TRBJ1-2,-,TGTGCCAGCTCCCCGTCGAGGGATCCTTATGGCTACACCTTC,CASSPSRDPYGYTF
TRBV2,-,TRBJ2-7,TRBD2,TGTGCCAGCAGTGACCCCCAGGGAGGTAGCGGGAGTGGGTACGAGCAGTACTTC,CASSDPQGGSGSGYEQYF
TRBV19,-,TRBJ1-1,-,TGTGCCAGTAGTCAATACAGGTCTAACACTGAAGCTTTCTTT,CASSQYRSNTEAFF
TRBV7-9,-,TRBJ2-1,TRBD1,TGTGCCAGCAGCTTGGATAGAGGCGGACAGGGGAAAAATGAGCAGTTCTTC,CASSLDRGGQGKNEQFF
TRBV28,-,TRBJ1-5,TRBD1,TGTGCCAGCAGTCCCTTACAGGGGGCGGTTCAGCCCCAGCATTTT,CASSPLQGAVQPQHF
TRBV7-9,-,TRBJ1-1,TRBD1,TGTGCCAGCAGCGCTAGGGACAGCGAAGCTTTCTTT,CASSARDSEAFF
TRBV9,-,TRBJ2-1,TRBD2,TGTGCCAGCAGCGTACTTGCGGGGGTCTACAATGAGCAGTTCTTC,CASSVLAGVYNEQFF
TRBV28,-,TRBJ1-4,-,TGTGCCAGCAGCTTCGGGACATCTGCCGGAAAACTGTTTTTT,CASSFGTSAGKLFF
TRBV6-4,once,TRBJ1-3,-,TGTGCCAGCAGTGACTCGATTAACCCGGTAAACACCATATATTTT,CASSDSINPVNTIYF
TRBV5-1,-,TRBJ2-5,-,TGCGCCAGCGCTGGCCAGGGGGGGACCCAAGAGACCCAGTACTTC,CASAGQGGTQETQYF
TRBV6-1,-,TRBJ1-4,-,TGTGCCAGCAGTGAAAAAAACCGGGGGAGAAGGGAAAAACTGTTTTTT,CASSEKNRGRREKLFF
TRBV5-5,-,TRBJ1-1,-,TGTGCCAGCAGCTCCATTCAGGGGAGCACTGAAGCTTTCTTT,CASSSIQGSTEAFF
TRBV12-5,-,TRBJ1-5,-,TGTGCTAGTGGCCGGAATCAGCCCCAGCATTTT,CASGRNQPQHF
TRBV7-2,-,TRBJ1-2,-,TGTGCCAGCAGCTTAGTATTGGGGGACCCCTATGGCTACACCTTC,CASSLVLGDPYGYTF
TRBV11-2,-,TRBJ1-3,TRBD1,TGTGCCAGCAGCTCGGACAGGGGGAACACCATATATTTT,CASSSDRGNTIYF
TRBV28,-,TRBJ1-1,-,TGTGCCAGCAGTTCCGGCCCGTTGAACACTGAAGCTTTCTTT,CASSSGPLNTEAFF
TRBV4-2,-,TRBJ2-7,TRBD2,TGTGCCAGCAGCCAAGTGACCGGACTAGCGACCGAGCAGTACTTC,CASSQVTGLATEQYF
TRBV11-2,-,TRBJ2-4,TRBD2,TGTGCCAGCAGCTTAGATTCGGGGGGACTGAACATTCAGTACTTC,CASSLDSGGLNIQYF
TRBV29-1,-,TRBJ1-5,TRBD1,TGCAGCGTCGGGGACAGATATCAGCCCCAGCATTTT,CSVGDRYQPQHF
TRBV6-5,-,TRBJ1-1,TRBD1,TGTGCCAGCAGAGGGGACAGGGCCCTTTTATCTGAAGCTTTCTTT,CASRGDRALLSEAFF
TRBV10-3,once,TRBJ2-5,-,TGTGCCATCAGTGAGTCAGGGGGGACCCAGTACTTC,CAISESGGTQYF
TRBV10-2,-,TRBJ2-5,-,TGCGCCAGCAGTGAGGTCAGCGCCACTTACCAAGAGACCCAGTACTTC,CASSEVSATYQETQYF
TRBV6-6,-,TRBJ2-5,-,TGTGCCAGCAGTAGCTCCGTTGCGGGGCAAGAGACCCAGTACTTC,CASSSSVAGQETQYF
TRBV6-1,few,TRBJ2-1,-,TGTGCCAGCAGTGAAGCGAACCCCCACAATGAGCAGTTCTTC,CASSEANPHNEQFF
TRBV7-2,-,TRBJ2-3,TRBD1,TGTGCCAGCACCCAGACAGGGAGCACAGATACGCAGTATTTT,CASTQTGSTDTQYF
TRBV7-2,-,TRBJ2-7,TRBD2,TGTGCCAGCAGCTCCACTAGCGGCCCCTACGAGCAGTACTTC,CASSSTSGPYEQYF
TRBV9,-,TRBJ1-5,TRBD1,TGTGCCAGCAGCGCCGGGACAGGCCAGGGTCAGCCCCAGCATTTT,CASSAGTGQGQPQHF
TRBV5-5,-,TRBJ1-1,-,TGTGCCAGCAGCTTGGTATCTAACACTGAAGCTTTCTTT,CASSLVSNTEAFF
TRBV19,-,TRBJ1-5,-,TGTGCCAGTAGTATAGGATGGGGTGATAGGAATCAGCCCCAGCATTTT,CASSIGWGDRNQPQHF
TRBV5-4,-,TRBJ1-4,-,TGTGCCAGCAGCTTTGTCCGCTCCGATGAAAAACTGTTTTTT,CASSFVRSDEKLFF
TRBV9,once,TRBJ2-7,-,TGTGCCAGCAGCGGAGAGGGACATGGTAACGAGCAGTACTTC,CASSGEGHGNEQYF
TRBV5-1,-,TRBJ2-5,TRBD1,TGCGCCAGCAGCACGCAGACAGGGAGAGGGGGCCAAGAGACCCAGTACTTC,CASSTQTGRGGQETQYF
TRBV5-4,-,TRBJ2-5,TRBD1,TGTGCCAGCAGCTGGGACAGACAAGAGACCCAGTACTTC,CASSWDRQETQYF
TRBV11-2,-,TRBJ2-7,-,TGTGCCAGCAGCCGGGACTCTGCGGCCGGGCAGTACTTC,CASSRDSAAGQYF
TRBV5-1,few,TRBJ2-3,TRBD2,TGCGCCAGCAGCTTGGAGCTAGCGGGGGATTATACGCAGTATTTT,CASSLELAGDYTQYF
TRBV15,-,TRBJ2-6,-,TGTGCCACCAGCAGTGAATCCGTACACTTCTCTGGGGCCAACGTCCTGACTTTC,CATSSESVHFSGANVLTF
TRBV7-2,-,TRBJ2-1,TRBD2,TGTGCCAGCAGTGGGGGTTATAGCGGGACGAATGAGCAGTTCTTC,CASSGGYSGTNEQFF
TRBV7-2,-,TRBJ1-5,-,TGTGCCAGCAGCTTACCAGGGGTTCAGCCCCAGCATTTT,CASSLPGVQPQHF
TRBV6-1,-,TRBJ1-5,TRBD1,TGTGCCAGCAGTGGACAGGGGACAGGAGGGCAGCCCCAGCATTTT,CASSGQGTGGQPQHF